The source of this TCR beta chain is a study of blood T cells in healthy people across ages. The use of a sample-barcoded 5' primer and a J-beta primer mix characterized a second PCR of roughly 6 to 12 cycles. TCRdb ran MiXCR on the 5' RACE reads and lists one entry per CDR3 protein. The sample has about 640,000 distinct CDR3 sequences; approximately 30% are singletons. Germline lookup yields CDR1 MNHEY and CDR2 SMNVEV (reference sequence). Trimming took off 0 bases at V and 7 bases at J, with 13 bases between the two ends. This CDR3 is built from 14 residues. This clonotype was recorded many times. The sequence was obtained from a woman older than 75 in good health. The chain couples TRBV27 to TRBJ2-7; perhaps TRBD1 as D (7 bases). Sequences were obtained from blood. CDR3 in amino acids: CASSLSPRGVEQYF. In nucleotides, the CDR3 is TGTGCCAGCAGTTTATCCCCCAGGGGGGTTGAGCAGTACTTC.